This entry concerns a single T cell receptor beta chain. The antigen is unknown. These data are taken from a study of T cells in Graves' hyperthyroidism and ophthalmopathy. Study-level results: Within blood appeared most thyroid clonotypes that had expanded above 0.001.

It was RNA transcripts that yielded the amplified TCR beta CDR3 regions. The HTBI set primed first-round TCR CDR3 RT-PCR. From the multiplex PCR reads, TCRdb called clonotypes with MiXCR, one entry per CDR3 protein. The data show over 500,000 distinct CDR3 sequences, with around 15% seen just once and about 29% held by the top ten. This TCR was sampled from a woman aged 30 to 39 with Graves' ophthalmopathy. The material sequenced was blood.

The CDR3 coding sequence is TGTGCCAGCAGCCTCGAGTCGCCCAGAGATACGCAGTATTTT. Translation gives CASSLESPRDTQYF. This chain connects TRBV3-1 to TRBJ2-3; D gene ambiguous. This CDR3 contains 14 residues. CDR1 and CDR2 from the germline V gene are LGHDT and YNNKEL (reference sequence). V was pared by 4 bases and J by 5 bases, with 13 bases between.